The source of this TCR beta chain is a study of T cells in Graves' hyperthyroidism and ophthalmopathy. Amplification of TCR beta CDR3 regions used RNA as the template. Researchers ran a first-round RT-PCR on the TCR CDR3 using the HTBI primer set. TCRdb reanalysed the multiplex PCR reads using MiXCR and keeps one entry per CDR3 protein. The table includes about 640,000 distinct CDR3 sequences, 20% to 25% detected once. CDR1 and CDR2 from the germline V gene are MNHEY and SMNVEV (reference sequence). This CDR3 is 14 amino acids long. Deletions cut 6 bases from V and 7 bases from J, with 18 bases between.

The sample taken for sequencing was blood. This receptor was taken from a man aged 25-45 years with Graves' ophthalmopathy. J is TRBJ2-5 and V is TRBV27, with D hard to call. The CDR3 loop reads CASSPSGATGTQYF. CDR3 in DNA: TGTGCCAGCAGCCCCTCAGGCGCCACGGGGACCCAGTACTTC.